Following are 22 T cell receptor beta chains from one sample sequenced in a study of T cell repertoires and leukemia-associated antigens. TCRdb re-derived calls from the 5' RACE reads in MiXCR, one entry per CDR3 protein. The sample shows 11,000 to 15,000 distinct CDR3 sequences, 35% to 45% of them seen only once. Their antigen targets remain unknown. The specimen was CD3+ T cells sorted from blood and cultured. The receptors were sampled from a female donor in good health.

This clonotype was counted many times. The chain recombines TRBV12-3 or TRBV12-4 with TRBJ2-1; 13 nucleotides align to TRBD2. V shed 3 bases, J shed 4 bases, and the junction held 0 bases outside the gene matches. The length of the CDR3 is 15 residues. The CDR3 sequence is CASSLGLAGYNEQFF. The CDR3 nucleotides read TGTGCCAGCAGTTTGGGACTAGCGGGGTACAATGAGCAGTTCTTC.

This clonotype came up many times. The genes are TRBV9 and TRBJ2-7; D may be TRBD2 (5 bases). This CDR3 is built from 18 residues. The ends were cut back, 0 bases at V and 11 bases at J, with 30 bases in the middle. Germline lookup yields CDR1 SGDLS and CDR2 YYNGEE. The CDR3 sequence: CASSVVGRRPPEFKLKYF. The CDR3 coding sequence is TGTGCCAGCAGCGTAGTGGGAAGGAGGCCCCCGGAATTCAAACTCAAGTACTTC.

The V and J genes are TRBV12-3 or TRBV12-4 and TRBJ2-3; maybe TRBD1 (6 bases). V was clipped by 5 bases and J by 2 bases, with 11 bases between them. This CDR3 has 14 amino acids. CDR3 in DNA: TGTGCCAGCAGTACGGGACATACCACAGATACGCAGTATTTT. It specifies CASSTGHTTDTQYF.

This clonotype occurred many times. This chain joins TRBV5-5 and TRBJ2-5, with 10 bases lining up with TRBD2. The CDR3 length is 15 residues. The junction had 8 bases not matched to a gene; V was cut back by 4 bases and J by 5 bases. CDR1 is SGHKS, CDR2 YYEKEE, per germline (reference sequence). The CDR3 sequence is CASSRSGRAKETQYF. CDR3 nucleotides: TGTGCCAGCAGCCGCAGCGGGAGGGCCAAGGAGACCCAGTACTTC.

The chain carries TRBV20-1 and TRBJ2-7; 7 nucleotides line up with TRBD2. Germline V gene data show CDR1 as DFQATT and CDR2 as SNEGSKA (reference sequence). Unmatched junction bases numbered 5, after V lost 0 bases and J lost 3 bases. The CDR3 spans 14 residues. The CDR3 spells CSARDPASGYEQYF. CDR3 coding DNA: TGCAGTGCTAGAGATCCGGCTAGCGGCTACGAGCAGTACTTC.

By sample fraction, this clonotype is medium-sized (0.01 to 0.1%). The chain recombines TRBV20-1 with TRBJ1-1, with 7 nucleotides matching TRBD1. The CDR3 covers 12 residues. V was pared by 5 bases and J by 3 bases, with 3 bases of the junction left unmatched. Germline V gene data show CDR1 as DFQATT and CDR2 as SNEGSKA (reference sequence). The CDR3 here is CSASQGDTEAFF. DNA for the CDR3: TGCAGTGCTTCTCAGGGGGACACTGAAGCTTTCTTT.

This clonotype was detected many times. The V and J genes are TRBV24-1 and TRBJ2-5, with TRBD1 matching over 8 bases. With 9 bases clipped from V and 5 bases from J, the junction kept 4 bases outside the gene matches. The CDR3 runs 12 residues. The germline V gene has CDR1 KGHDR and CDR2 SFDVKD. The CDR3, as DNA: TGTGCCACCGCAGGGGGCGAGGAGACCCAGTACTTC. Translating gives CATAGGEETQYF.

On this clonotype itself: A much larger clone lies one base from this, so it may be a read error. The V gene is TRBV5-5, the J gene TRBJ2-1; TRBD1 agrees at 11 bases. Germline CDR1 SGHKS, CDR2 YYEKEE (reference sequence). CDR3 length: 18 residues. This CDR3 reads CASSFGQGAHNSYSEQFF. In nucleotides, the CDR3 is TGTGCCAGCAGCTTTGGACAGGGGGCGCATAACTCCTACAGTGAGCAGTTCTTC.

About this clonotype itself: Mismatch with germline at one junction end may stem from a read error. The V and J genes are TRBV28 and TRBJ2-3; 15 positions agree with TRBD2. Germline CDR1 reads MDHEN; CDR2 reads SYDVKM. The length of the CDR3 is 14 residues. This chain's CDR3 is CASTSGLAGGPPYF. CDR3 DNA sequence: TGCGCCAGCACCTCCGGACTAGCGGGAGGGCCACCGTATTTT. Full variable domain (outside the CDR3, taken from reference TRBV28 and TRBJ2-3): DVKVTQSSRYLVKRTGEKVFLECVQDMDHENMFWYRQDPGLGLRLIYFSYDVKMKEKGDIPEGYSVSREKKERFSLILESASTNQTSMYLCASTSGLAGGPPYFGPGTRLTVL.

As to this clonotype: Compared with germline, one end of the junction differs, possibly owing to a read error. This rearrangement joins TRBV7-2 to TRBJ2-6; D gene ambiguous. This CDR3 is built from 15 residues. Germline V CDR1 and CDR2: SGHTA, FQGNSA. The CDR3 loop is CASSLLGYGVNVLTF. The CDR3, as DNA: TGTGCCAGCAGCCTACTTGGGTATGGGGTCAACGTCCTGACTTTC.

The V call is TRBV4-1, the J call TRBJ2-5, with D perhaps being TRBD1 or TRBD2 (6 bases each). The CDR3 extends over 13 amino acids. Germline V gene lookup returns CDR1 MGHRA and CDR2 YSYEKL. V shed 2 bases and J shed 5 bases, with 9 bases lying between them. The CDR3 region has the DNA TGCGCCAGCAGCCAATGGAGGGGGGAGACCCAGTACTTC. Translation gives CASSQWRGETQYF.

CDR3 DNA sequence: TGCAGTGCTAGAGGTCCAGCGGGAGTAAGCCACAATGAGCAGTTCTTC. This codes for CSARGPAGVSHNEQFF. The chain carries TRBV20-1 and TRBJ2-1; 8 nucleotides line up with TRBD2. Germline CDR1 reads DFQATT; CDR2 reads SNEGSKA (reference sequence). V lost 1 base to trimming and J lost 5 bases; unmatched junction nucleotides: 10. The CDR3 spans 16 residues.

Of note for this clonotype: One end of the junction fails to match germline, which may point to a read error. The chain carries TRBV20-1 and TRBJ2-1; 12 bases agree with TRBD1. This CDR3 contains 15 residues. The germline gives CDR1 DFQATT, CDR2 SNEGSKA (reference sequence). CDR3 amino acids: CSAESGTGGLNVQLF. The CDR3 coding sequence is TGCAGTGCGGAATCCGGGACAGGGGGCTTGAATGTGCAGCTCTTC.

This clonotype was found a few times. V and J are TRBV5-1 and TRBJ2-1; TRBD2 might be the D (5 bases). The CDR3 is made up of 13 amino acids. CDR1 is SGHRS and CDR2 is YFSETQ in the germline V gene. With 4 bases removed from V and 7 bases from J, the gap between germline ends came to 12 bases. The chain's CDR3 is CASSPEVANEQFF. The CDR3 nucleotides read TGCGCCAGCAGCCCGGAGGTCGCTAATGAGCAGTTCTTC.

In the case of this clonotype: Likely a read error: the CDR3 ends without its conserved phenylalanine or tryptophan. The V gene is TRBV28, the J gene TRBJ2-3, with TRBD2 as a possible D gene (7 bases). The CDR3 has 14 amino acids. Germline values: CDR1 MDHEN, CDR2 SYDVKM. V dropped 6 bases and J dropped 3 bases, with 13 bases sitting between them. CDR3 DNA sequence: TGTGCCAGCAGAGACAGGCGGGGGACAGATACGCAGTATATT. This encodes CASRDRRGTDTQYI.

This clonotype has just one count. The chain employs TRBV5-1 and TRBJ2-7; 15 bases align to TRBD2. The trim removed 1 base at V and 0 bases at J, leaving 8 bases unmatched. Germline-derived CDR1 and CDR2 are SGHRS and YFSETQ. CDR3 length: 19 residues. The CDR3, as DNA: TGCGCCAGCAGCTTGCTAATCGGACTAGCGGGAGGGCACTCCTACGAGCAGTACTTC. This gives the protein CASSLLIGLAGGHSYEQYF.

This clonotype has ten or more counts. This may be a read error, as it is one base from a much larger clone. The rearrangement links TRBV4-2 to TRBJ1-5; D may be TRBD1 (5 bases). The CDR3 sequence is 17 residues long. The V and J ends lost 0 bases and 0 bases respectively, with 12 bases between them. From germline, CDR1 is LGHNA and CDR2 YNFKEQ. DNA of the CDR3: TGTGCCAGCAGCCAAGAGGATACAGGTCATAGCAATCAGCCCCAGCATTTT. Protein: CASSQEDTGHSNQPQHF.

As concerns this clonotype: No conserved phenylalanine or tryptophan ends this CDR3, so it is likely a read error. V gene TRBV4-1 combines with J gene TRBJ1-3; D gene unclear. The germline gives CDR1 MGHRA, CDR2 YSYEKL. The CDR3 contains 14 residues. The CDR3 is CTSSERLSGNTIYL. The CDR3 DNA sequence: TGCACCAGCAGCGAACGCCTCTCTGGAAACACCATATATCTT.

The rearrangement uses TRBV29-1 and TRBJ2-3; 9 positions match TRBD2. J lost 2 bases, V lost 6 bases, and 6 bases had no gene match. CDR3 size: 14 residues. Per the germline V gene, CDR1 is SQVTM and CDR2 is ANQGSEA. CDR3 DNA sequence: TGCAGCGTGGGTCTAGCGGGGCACACAGATACGCAGTATTTT. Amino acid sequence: CSVGLAGHTDTQYF.

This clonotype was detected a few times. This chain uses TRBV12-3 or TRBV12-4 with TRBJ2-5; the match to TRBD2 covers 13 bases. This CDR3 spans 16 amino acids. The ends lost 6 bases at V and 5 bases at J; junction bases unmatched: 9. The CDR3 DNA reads TGTGCCAGCAGGCTACTAGCGGGAGGGCCTCATGAGACCCAGTACTTC. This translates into CASRLLAGGPHETQYF.

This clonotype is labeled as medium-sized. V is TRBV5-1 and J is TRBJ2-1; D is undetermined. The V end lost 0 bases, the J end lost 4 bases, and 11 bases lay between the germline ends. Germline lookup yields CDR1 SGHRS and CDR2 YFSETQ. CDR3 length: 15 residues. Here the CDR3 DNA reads TGCGCCAGCAGCTTGGTTGTAGGGATATACAATGAGCAGTTCTTC. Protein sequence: CASSLVVGIYNEQFF.

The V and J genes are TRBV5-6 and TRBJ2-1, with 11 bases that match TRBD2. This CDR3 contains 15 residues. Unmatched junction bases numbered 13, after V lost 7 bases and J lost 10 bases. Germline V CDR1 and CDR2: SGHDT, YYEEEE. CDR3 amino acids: CASGVLAGANSEQFF. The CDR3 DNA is TGTGCCAGCGGGGTACTAGCGGGAGCTAACAGCGAGCAGTTCTTC.